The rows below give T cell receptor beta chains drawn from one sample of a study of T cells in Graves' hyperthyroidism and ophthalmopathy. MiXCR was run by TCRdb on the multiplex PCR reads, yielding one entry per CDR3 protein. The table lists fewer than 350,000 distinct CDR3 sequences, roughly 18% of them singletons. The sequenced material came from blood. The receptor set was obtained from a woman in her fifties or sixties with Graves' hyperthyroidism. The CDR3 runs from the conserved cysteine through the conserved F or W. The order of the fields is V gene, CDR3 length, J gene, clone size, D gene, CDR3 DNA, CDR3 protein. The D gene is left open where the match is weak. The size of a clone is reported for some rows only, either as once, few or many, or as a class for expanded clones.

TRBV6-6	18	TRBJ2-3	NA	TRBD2	TGTGCCAGCAGTTACTCTCTAGCGGGGGGACCTAGCACAGATACGCAGTATTTT	CASSYSLAGGPSTDTQYF
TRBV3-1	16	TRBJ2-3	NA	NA	TGTGCCAGCAGCCAAGATGGGGGGTTTAGCACAGATACGCAGTATTTT	CASSQDGGFSTDTQYF
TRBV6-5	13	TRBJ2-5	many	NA	TGTGCCAGCAGAAAGGGGATGATGGAGACCCAGTACTTC	CASRKGMMETQYF
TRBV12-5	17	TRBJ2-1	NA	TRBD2	TGTGCTAGTTTGAGGACTAGCGGGGGGGCATCAGTCAGTGAGCAGTTCTTC	CASLRTSGGASVSEQFF
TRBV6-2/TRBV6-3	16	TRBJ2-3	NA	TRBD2	TGTGCCAGCAGTTACTCGGGACGGGGGGACACAGATACGCAGTATTTT	CASSYSGRGDTDTQYF
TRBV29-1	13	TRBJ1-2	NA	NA	TGCAGCGTTGGGGGGGCCGGGCTGCAGGGCTACACCTTC	CSVGGAGLQGYTF
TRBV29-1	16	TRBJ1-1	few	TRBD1	TGCAGCGCCCAGGGCCCGACAGGGGTGGGGAACACTGAAGCTTTCTTT	CSAQGPTGVGNTEAFF
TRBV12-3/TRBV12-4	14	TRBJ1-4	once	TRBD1	TGTGCCAGCAGACGGACAGGGGTGAATGAAAAACTGTTTTTT	CASRRTGVNEKLFF
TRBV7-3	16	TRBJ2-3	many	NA	TGTGCCAGCAGCTTAACTGGGCAGGGGCGCGCTGATACGCAGTATTTT	CASSLTGQGRADTQYF
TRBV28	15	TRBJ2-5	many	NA	TGTGCCAGCAGTCCCGGGGTGAGGGCCCAAGAGACCCAGTACTTC	CASSPGVRAQETQYF
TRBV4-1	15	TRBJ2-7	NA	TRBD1	TGCGCCAGCAGCCAGCCCGGGACAGTCACGGGCGAGCAGTACTTC	CASSQPGTVTGEQYF